The source of this TCR beta chain is a study of blood T cell repertoires in COVID-19. As for the study in general: From T cells, B-cell-depleted T cells, or PBMCs came the material, which was cDNA or gDNA.

The CDR3 totals 14 residues. CDR1 is MDHEN and CDR2 is SYDVKM in the germline V gene. Losses at the gene ends were 5 bases for V and 3 bases for J; bases not matched to a gene: 3. Per the original methods: For nucleated cells, counts were estimated from reference gene primer amplification. The method was immunoSEQ multiplex PCR; TCRdb's version includes in-frame clones alone and lacks a portion of them. Clone size and V and J calls were adopted from that table, with D and trimming inferred from the DNA. The data show 140,000 to 150,000 clones, 84% seen once. The sample consisted of peripheral blood. The chain combines TRBV28 with TRBJ2-5; 10 bases are a match to TRBD1. This TCR was recovered from a man younger than 45 with COVID-19, enrolled during active disease. CDR3 nucleotides: TGTGCCAGCAGTCCCGGGACAGGGGAAGAGACCCAGTACTTC. Encoded protein: CASSPGTGEETQYF.